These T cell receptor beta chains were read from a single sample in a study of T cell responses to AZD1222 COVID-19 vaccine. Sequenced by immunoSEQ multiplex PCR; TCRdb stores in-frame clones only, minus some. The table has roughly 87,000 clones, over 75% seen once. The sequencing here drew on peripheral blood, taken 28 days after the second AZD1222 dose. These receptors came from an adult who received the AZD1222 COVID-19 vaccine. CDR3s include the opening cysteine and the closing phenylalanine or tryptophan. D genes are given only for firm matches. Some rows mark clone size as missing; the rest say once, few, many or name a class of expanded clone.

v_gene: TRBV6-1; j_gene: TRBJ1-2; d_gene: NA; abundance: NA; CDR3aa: CASSDPNYGYTF; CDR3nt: TGTGCCAGCAGTGATCCGAACTATGGCTACACCTTC
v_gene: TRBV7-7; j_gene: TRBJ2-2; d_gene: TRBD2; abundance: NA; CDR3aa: CASSPSGGTGELFF; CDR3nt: TGTGCCAGCAGCCCTAGCGGGGGGACCGGGGAGCTGTTTTTT
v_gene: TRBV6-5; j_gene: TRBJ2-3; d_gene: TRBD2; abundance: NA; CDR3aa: CASMGLAGGEDTQYF; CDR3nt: TGTGCCAGCATGGGGCTGGCGGGGGGGGAAGATACGCAGTATTTT
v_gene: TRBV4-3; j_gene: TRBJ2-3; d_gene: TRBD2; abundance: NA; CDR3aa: CASSQDAGGSVDTQYF; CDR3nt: TGCGCCAGCAGCCAAGATGCGGGGGGGTCGGTAGATACGCAGTATTTT
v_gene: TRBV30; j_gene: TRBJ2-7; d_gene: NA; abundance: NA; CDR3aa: CAVGEGTDEQYF; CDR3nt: TGTGCGGTTGGTGAGGGGACCGACGAGCAGTACTTC
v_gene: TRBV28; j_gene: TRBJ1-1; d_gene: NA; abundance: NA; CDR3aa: CASRNLPARNTEAFF; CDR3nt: TGTGCCAGCAGGAACCTCCCGGCGAGAAACACTGAAGCTTTCTTT
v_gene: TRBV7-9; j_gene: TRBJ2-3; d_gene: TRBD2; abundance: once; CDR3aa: CASSRVAGRYF; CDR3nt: TGTGCCAGCAGCCGAGTAGCGGGGAGGTATTTT
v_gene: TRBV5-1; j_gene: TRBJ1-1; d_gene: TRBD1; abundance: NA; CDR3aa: CASNPPGQREAFF; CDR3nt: TGCGCCAGCAACCCCCCGGGACAGCGGGAAGCTTTCTTT
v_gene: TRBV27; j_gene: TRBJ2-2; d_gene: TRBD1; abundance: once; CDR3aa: CASSWKGQGLSAGELFF; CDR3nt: TGTGCCAGCAGTTGGAAGGGACAGGGTCTTTCGGCCGGGGAGCTGTTTTTT
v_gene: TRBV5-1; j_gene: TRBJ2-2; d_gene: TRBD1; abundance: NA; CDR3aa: CASSWDRLRAGELFF; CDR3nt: TGCGCCAGCAGCTGGGACAGATTAAGGGCCGGGGAGCTGTTTTTT
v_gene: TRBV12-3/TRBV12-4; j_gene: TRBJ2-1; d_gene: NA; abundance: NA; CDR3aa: CASSLNDEQFF; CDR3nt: TGTGCCAGCAGTTTGAACGATGAGCAGTTCTTC
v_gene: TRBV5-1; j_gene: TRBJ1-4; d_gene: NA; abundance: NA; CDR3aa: CASSPRFAPNEKLFF; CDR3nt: TGCGCCAGCAGCCCCCGGTTTGCTCCTAATGAAAAACTGTTTTTT
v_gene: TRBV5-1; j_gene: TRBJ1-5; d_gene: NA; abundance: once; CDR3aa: CASSYLGGQPQHF; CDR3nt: TGCGCCAGCAGCTACTTGGGAGGTCAGCCCCAGCATTTT
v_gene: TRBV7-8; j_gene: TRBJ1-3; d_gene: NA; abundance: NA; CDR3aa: CASSPNNSGNTIYF; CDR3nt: TGTGCCAGCAGCCCTAACAATTCTGGAAACACCATATATTTT
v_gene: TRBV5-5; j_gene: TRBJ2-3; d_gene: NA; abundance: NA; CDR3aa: CASSLFWAATGDTQYF; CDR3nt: TGTGCCAGCAGCTTGTTCTGGGCAGCGACTGGGGATACGCAGTATTTT
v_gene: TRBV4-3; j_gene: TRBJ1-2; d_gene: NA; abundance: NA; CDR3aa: CASSQDENGAVLNGYTF; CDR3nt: TGCGCCAGCAGCCAAGATGAGAATGGAGCGGTTCTCAATGGCTACACCTTC
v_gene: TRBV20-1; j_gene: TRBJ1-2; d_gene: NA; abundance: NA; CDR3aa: CSASSQNYGYTF; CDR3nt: TGCAGTGCTAGTTCACAGAACTATGGCTACACCTTC
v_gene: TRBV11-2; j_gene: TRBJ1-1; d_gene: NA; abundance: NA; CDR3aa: CASSPERQVNTEAFF; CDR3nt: TGTGCCAGCAGCCCGGAAAGACAGGTGAACACTGAAGCTTTCTTT
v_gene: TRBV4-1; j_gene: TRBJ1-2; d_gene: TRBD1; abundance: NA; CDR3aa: CASSQDRGQGNGYTF; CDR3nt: TGCGCCAGCAGCCAGGACAGGGGCCAGGGAAATGGCTACACCTTC
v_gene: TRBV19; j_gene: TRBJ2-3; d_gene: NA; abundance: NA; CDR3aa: CASSIGLTTRPQYF; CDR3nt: TGTGCCAGTAGTATAGGATTAACTACAAGGCCGCAGTATTTT
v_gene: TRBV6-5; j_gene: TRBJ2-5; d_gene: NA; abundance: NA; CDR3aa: CASSPLSKGQETQYF; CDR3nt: TGTGCCAGCAGTCCACTTTCAAAGGGCCAAGAGACCCAGTACTTC
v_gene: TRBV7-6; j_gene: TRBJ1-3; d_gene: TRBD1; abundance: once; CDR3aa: CASSLARDRGFSGNTIYF; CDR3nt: TGTGCCAGCAGCTTAGCCCGGGACAGGGGGTTCTCTGGAAACACCATATATTTT
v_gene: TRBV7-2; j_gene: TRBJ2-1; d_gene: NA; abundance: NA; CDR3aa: CASSLRGVMQFF; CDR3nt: TGTGCCAGCAGCTTAAGGGGGGTAATGCAGTTCTTC
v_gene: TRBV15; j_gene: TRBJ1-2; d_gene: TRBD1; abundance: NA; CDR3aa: CATSRRTTGEGYTF; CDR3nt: TGTGCCACCAGCCGACGAACGACAGGGGAGGGCTACACCTTC